The rows below give T cell receptor beta chains drawn from one sample of a study of glioma-infiltrating T cells. TCRdb itself ran the multiplex PCR reads through MiXCR, one entry per CDR3 protein. Among more than 350,000 distinct CDR3 sequences, 41% were seen once, and the ten largest hold more than 10%. The specimen sequenced was glioma tissue, nonneoplastic brain tissue, or PBMCs (not recorded which). Every receptor here comes from a human donor with low-grade glioma or glioblastoma, undergoing nonglioma brain surgery, or in good health (not recorded which). CDR3s leave out the opening cysteine and the closing phenylalanine or tryptophan.

>TRBV6-1
ASSPHGLYEQY
>TRBV6-5
ASSYSPNNEQF
>TRBV3-1
ASSQGTGARQNEY
>TRBV15
ATSRDTFRPQY
>TRBV19
ASTLFGDKTYEQY
>TRBV20-1
SAMSQTGHTDTQY
>TRBV15
ATSREVSVALSNEQF
>TRBV4-3
ASSQDLTFGTGRFNEQF
>TRBV4-2
ASSQPGHDNTEAF
>TRBV7-9
ASSLASLAGERQY
>TRBV6-6
ASSYSMGPAGEDTQY
>TRBV20-1
RGFQGAMNTEAF
>TRBV7-3
ASSFRANTGELF
>TRBV4-1
ASSWPGTKYNEQF
>TRBV28
ASSYPTSWAGELF
>TRBV27
ASSSLSYNEQF
>TRBV3-1
ASSQVEVDEQY
>TRBV29-1
SDRLAGVTDTQY
>TRBV28
ASSAGLAEETQY
>TRBV28
ASSLTSLPQH
>TRBV6-5
ASSFSWDTKAF
>TRBV10-3
AISGTSGYNEQF
>TRBV10-3
AISDWLAGVPSYEQY
>TRBV6-2/TRBV6-3
ASRTPLVGISSYNEQF
>TRBV19
ASSIGGANEQY
>TRBV27
ATSTGLAGVYEQF
>TRBV6-5
ASSYSDGAPFYEQY
>TRBV19
ASSTLFAGGPYEQY
>TRBV2
ASTSTGETQY
>TRBV19
ASSDHRGVGELF
>TRBV15
ATSRDGLAGAGGIQY
>TRBV6-1
ASRWTGDSNQPQH
>TRBV4-1
ASSPPPGELYNEQF
>TRBV7-2
ASSKTGSFSYEQY
>TRBV29-1
TVDYTDTQY
>TRBV20-1
SANGLQLDTQY
>TRBV28
ASSPALGDTEAF
>TRBV7-9
ASSPPSGANEQF
>TRBV28
ASSSGTDYYGYT
>TRBV27
ASSLEWWGKGRNEQF
>TRBV10-3
AISENRNYGYT
>TRBV20-1
SAREFRGQGNTVY
>TRBV29-1
SVEAGQAAYEQY
>TRBV3-1
ASSLGQGAALPQH
>TRBV28
ASSFNSYEQY
>TRBV18
ATGQDLGSTEAF
>TRBV20-1
SARRVVLDSQMNTEAF
>TRBV29-1
SVAGTGSTGELF
>TRBV28
ASSLWGSTEAF
>TRBV7-2
ASSAGPTGKY
>TRBV15
ATKGGTNTGELF
>TRBV6-2/TRBV6-3
ASSYDGTGQASGNTIY
>TRBV4-2
ASSQETSGRAGSTDTQY
>TRBV18
ASSQQVNTEAF
>TRBV20-1
SARDRVGVAYEQY
>TRBV3-1
ASSHARTGGIEELF
>TRBV7-2
ASSLVLADTQY
>TRBV27
ASSPKRTDTQY